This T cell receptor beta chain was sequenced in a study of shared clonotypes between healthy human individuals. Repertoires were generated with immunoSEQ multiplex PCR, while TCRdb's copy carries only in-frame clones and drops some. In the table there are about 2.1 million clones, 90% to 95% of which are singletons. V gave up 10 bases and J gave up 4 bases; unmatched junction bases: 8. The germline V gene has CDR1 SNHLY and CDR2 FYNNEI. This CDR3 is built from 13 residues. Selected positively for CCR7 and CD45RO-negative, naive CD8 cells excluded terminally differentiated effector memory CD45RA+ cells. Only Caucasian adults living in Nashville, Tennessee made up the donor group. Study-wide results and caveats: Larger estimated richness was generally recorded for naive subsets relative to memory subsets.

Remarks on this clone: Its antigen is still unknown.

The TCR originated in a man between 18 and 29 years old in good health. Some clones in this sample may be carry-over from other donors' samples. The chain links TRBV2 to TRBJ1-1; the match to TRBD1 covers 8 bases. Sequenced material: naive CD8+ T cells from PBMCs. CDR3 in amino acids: CAILGQGGTEAFF. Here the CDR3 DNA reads TGTGCCATCCTTGGACAGGGCGGCACTGAAGCTTTCTTT. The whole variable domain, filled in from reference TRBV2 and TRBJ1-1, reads EPEVTQTPSHQVTQMGQEVILRCVPISNHLYFYWYRQILGQKVEFLVSFYNNEISEKSEIFDDQFSVERPDGSNFTLKIRSTKLEDSAMYFCAILGQGGTEAFFGQGTRLTVV.